The source of this T cell receptor beta chain is a study of CD8 T cells in Susac syndrome. Study-level background: Clinical remission applied to under 10 sequenced Susac syndrome patients, and about 6 had active disease.

This CDR3 contains 12 residues. Germline V gene data show CDR1 as SNHLY and CDR2 as FYNNEI. V was shortened by 7 bases and J by 2 bases, with 9 bases between the two germline ends. After extraction with the RNeasy kit, roughly 0.45 to 1 ug of the RNA was reverse transcribed using random hexamers. TCRdb processed the immunoSEQ multiplex PCR reads anew with MiXCR; each CDR3 protein has one entry. Among about 170,000 distinct CDR3 sequences, about 96% were seen once, and the ten largest hold around 0.12%. The chain has TRBV2 and TRBJ2-7; TRBD1 is a possible D gene (5 bases). The clonotype was recovered from a human donor with Susac syndrome. The specimen sequenced was CD4+ T cells from PBMCs. CDR3 sequence (DNA): TGTGCCAGCAAGCAGGGTCCCTACGAGCAGTACTTC. Protein product: CASKQGPYEQYF.